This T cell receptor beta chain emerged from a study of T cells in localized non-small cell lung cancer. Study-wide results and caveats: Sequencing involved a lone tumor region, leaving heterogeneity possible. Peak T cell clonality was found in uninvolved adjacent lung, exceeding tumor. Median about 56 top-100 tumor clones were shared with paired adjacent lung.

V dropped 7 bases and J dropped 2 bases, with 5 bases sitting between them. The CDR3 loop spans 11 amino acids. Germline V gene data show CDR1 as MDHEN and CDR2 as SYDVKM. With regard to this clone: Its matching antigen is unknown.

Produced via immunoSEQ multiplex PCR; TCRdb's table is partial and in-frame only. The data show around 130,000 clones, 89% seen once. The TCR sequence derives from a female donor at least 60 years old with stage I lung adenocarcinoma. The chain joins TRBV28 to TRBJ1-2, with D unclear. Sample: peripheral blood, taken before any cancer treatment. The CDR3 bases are TGTGCCAGCACCGAGAACTATGGCTACACCTTC. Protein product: CASTENYGYTF.